Listed below are T cell receptor beta chains from one sample, sequenced in a study of blood T cell repertoires in COVID-19. TCRdb's table, derived via immunoSEQ multiplex PCR, lists solely in-frame clones and lacks some. Seen here are around 82,000 clones, 75% to 95% observed once, and the top ten hold about 7.1%. Material: peripheral blood. The receptors stem from a human donor in a cohort sampled during active COVID-19. Each CDR3 is given with its conserved first and last residue. Fields, in order: V gene, J gene, D gene, clone size, CDR3 protein, CDR3 DNA. The D gene is left open where the match is weak. Clone sizes are given selectively: once, few, many, or a class where the clone is expanded.

TRBV12-5	TRBJ2-3	NA	NA	CASTKDYSTDTQYF	TGTGCTAGTACTAAAGATTATAGCACAGATACGCAGTATTTT
TRBV27	TRBJ2-5	TRBD2	once	CASSSWTSGSFGETQYF	TGTGCCAGCAGTTCATGGACTAGCGGATCCTTCGGAGAGACCCAGTACTTC
TRBV27	TRBJ1-1	NA	NA	CASSFGTKNTEAFF	TGTGCCAGCAGTTTTGGGACAAAAAACACTGAAGCTTTCTTT
TRBV12-5	TRBJ1-5	NA	NA	CASGLVGGINQPQHF	TGTGCTAGTGGTTTGGTAGGGGGAATCAATCAGCCCCAGCATTTT
TRBV30	TRBJ1-5	NA	NA	CAWSVDSLLQPQHF	TGTGCCTGGAGTGTAGACAGTCTTTTACAGCCCCAGCATTTT
TRBV7-9	TRBJ2-2	TRBD2	once	CASSTKRTSGGAASTGELFF	TGTGCCAGCAGCACCAAGAGGACTAGCGGGGGGGCCGCGAGTACCGGGGAGCTGTTTTTT
TRBV5-8	TRBJ1-2	TRBD1	NA	CASSPRSKGAYGYTF	TGTGCCAGCAGCCCCCGGTCGAAGGGGGCCTATGGCTACACCTTC
TRBV6-5	TRBJ2-7	TRBD1	NA	CASSLGDSRVNEQYF	TGTGCCAGCAGTCTGGGGGACAGTCGGGTTAACGAGCAGTACTTC
TRBV5-6	TRBJ2-5	TRBD1	NA	CASSVGTVQETQYF	TGTGCCAGCAGCGTCGGGACAGTACAAGAGACCCAGTACTTC
TRBV11-3	TRBJ2-3	TRBD2	NA	CASSSGTSGTDTQYF	TGTGCCAGCAGCTCCGGGACTAGCGGGACAGATACGCAGTATTTT
TRBV5-8	TRBJ1-4	NA	NA	CASSLVQVNEKLFF	TGTGCCAGCAGCTTGGTTCAGGTTAATGAAAAACTGTTTTTT
TRBV30	TRBJ2-6	NA	NA	CAWSVVGGARRANVLTF	TGTGCCTGGAGTGTCGTCGGTGGGGCCAGGCGGGCCAACGTCCTGACTTTC
TRBV7-9	TRBJ1-1	NA	NA	CASSDGGPELNTEAFF	TGTGCCAGCAGCGACGGGGGGCCAGAATTGAACACTGAAGCTTTCTTT
TRBV7-6	TRBJ2-1	NA	once	CASSLAAGGFGDNEQFF	TGTGCCAGCAGCTTAGCGGCAGGCGGCTTCGGGGACAATGAGCAGTTCTTC
TRBV5-4	TRBJ1-1	NA	NA	CASSREAMNTEAFF	TGTGCCAGCAGCCGGGAGGCTATGAACACTGAAGCTTTCTTT
TRBV6-5	TRBJ1-1	NA	NA	CASSRISAGTEAFF	TGTGCCAGCAGTCGGATATCGGCGGGTACTGAAGCTTTCTTT
TRBV9	TRBJ2-7	TRBD1	NA	CASNSGTGRREQYF	TGTGCCAGCAACTCCGGGACAGGGCGGCGCGAGCAGTACTTC